A selection of T cell receptor beta chains follows, all from one sample in a study of shared clonotypes between healthy human individuals. Assay: immunoSEQ multiplex PCR; the TCRdb copy retains only in-frame clones and omits some. Seen here are about 2.1 million clones, around 95% observed once, and the top ten hold roughly 1.7%. The sequenced sample consisted of naive CD8+ T cells from PBMCs. The source is a man in his late teens or twenties in good health. Some clones in this sample may be carry-over from other donors' samples. Both conserved end residues are part of each CDR3.

TRBV27 | CASRPLSGGLRGELFF
TRBV6-1 | CASRFRPSYEQYF
TRBV12-5 | CASGLARSEGYTF
TRBV4-1 | CASSQDQRKSQETQYF
TRBV19 | CASRIQGMGQPQHF
TRBV27 | CASSFIDPWGTDTQYF
TRBV27 | CASSFRTTEKLFF
TRBV6-9 | CASSLQRADTQYF
TRBV7-5 | CVRAWPRGTDLYEQYF
TRBV28 | CASSSHDYYNYGYTF
TRBV19 | CASSLMTENTEAFF
TRBV2 | CASSSPGAGLAKNIQYF
TRBV27 | CASSFGREGPGEQFF
TRBV19 | CACSGSTDTQYF
TRBV5-6 | CASSFGTGGYEQYF
TRBV7-9 | CASSLSEGAFF
TRBV5-5 | CASSLKWGNYEQYF
TRBV7-9 | CASSLALGRFSYEQYF
TRBV7-9 | CASSSNQPLAGLYNEQFF
TRBV7-9 | CASTGRLEKLFF
TRBV4-1 | CASSHVGQNYGYTF
TRBV4-1 | CASSQGAGYTGELFF
TRBV19 | CASSIGDLGNTEAFF
TRBV27 | CASSPESRSPNEQFF
TRBV27 | CASSRQGSSNQPQHF
TRBV7-9 | CASSLGPEQYF
TRBV19 | CASSIASGGYNEQFF
TRBV4-3 | CASSQDWSGTQYF
TRBV27 | CASSLRDDRYEQFF
TRBV4-2 | CASSHSRRDRSTDTQYF
TRBV6-5 | CASSSYREGNTEAFF
TRBV18 | CASSDGTGTYEQYF
TRBV15 | CATSRDRGGRAYEQYF
TRBV6-5 | CASSLAGSEQFF
TRBV11-2 | CASSSRQVQPTYEQYF
TRBV5-8 | CASGPGANTEAFF
TRBV5-1 | CASSYTAGTSYEQYF
TRBV5-6 | CASSLGGRDATYF
TRBV28 | CASTETGSYEQYF
TRBV27 | CASGLTENYGYTF
TRBV11-2 | CASSHVAGAPHEQYF
TRBV19 | CATSRGSSYNEQFF
TRBV9 | CASSATGGLFYGYTF
TRBV6-1 | CASSENQGLARSGELFF
TRBV30 | CAWSVSGSEQFF
TRBV7-2 | CASSLYRVYNQPQHF
TRBV9 | CASSVGGTAYEQYF
TRBV10-2 | CASSVWAEPGGQFF
TRBV29-1 | CSVLDPANIQYF
TRBV28 | CASSSPTGSNEQYF
TRBV4-3 | CASSQGYGTFPYEQYF
TRBV6-6 | CASKGGRTSYNEQFF
TRBV6-5 | CASSYGRSSSYEQYF
TRBV18 | CASSPLHLGGSNEQFF
TRBV5-8 | CASRHTYAIKRVPRETQYF
TRBV27 | CASSLLASGRNYEQYF
TRBV9 | CASSVGGSVYTGELFF
TRBV6-5 | CASPVLVSYF
TRBV4-1 | CASSPPGGLGQTKNIQYF